These 17 T cell receptor beta chains were sequenced from one sample in a study of technical replicates of blood from a handful of donors. The table came from immunoSEQ multiplex PCR; TCRdb's copy has only in-frame clones and leaves some out. The sample gives 100,000 or so clones, 95% of which show up once; about 0.21% is in the top ten. The source material was T cells isolated from PBMCs. The receptors were sampled from a human donor in good health.

The V call is TRBV7-9, the J call TRBJ2-7; 8 bases fit TRBD1. V was clipped by 5 bases and J by 7 bases; unmatched bases: 13. CDR3 length equals 15 residues. Germline values: CDR1 SEHNR, CDR2 FQNEAQ (reference sequence). The CDR3 DNA follows: TGTGCCAGCAGCCTCAGACAGGGGTCTGCCTGGGAGCAGTACTTC. It is translated as CASSLRQGSAWEQYF.

The CDR3 bases are TGTGCCATCAGTGAGTCGACTAGACAGGGGGGGCCTGAAGCTTTCTTT. It yields the protein CAISESTRQGGPEAFF. V gene TRBV10-3 combines with J gene TRBJ1-1, with 9 bases that match TRBD1. Germline loops: CDR1 ENHRY, CDR2 SYGVKD. This CDR3 has 16 amino acids. Losses at the gene ends were 0 bases for V and 6 bases for J; bases not matched to a gene: 8.

The CDR3 reads CATALAGLTNEQFF. The CDR3 region has the DNA TGTGCCACCGCCCTGGCCGGACTTACCAATGAGCAGTTCTTC. The rearrangement links TRBV28 to TRBJ2-1; D may be TRBD2 (5 bases). The length of the CDR3 is 14 residues. The germline V gene has CDR1 MDHEN and CDR2 SYDVKM. V shed 10 bases and J shed 6 bases, with 19 bases lying between them.

J is TRBJ1-3 and V is TRBV6-1, with D uncertain. CDR1 MNHNS and CDR2 SASEGT come from the germline V gene. This CDR3 spans 15 amino acids. V lost 5 bases, J lost 0 bases, and 11 bases lay in between. DNA of the CDR3: TGTGCCAGCAGTTCAGTGGTTCGCTCTGGAAACACCATATATTTT. Residues: CASSSVVRSGNTIYF.

This chain connects TRBV6-1 to TRBJ2-5; D ambiguous. From germline, CDR1 is MNHNS and CDR2 SASEGT. The CDR3 totals 11 residues. V was cut by 7 bases and J by 5 bases, with 8 bases left in between. The CDR3 is CASIQMETQYF. CDR3 in DNA: TGTGCCAGCATACAAATGGAGACCCAGTACTTC.

The chain recombines TRBV10-2 with TRBJ1-1, with 7 nucleotides matching TRBD1. V was pared by 4 bases and J by 1 base, with 12 bases of the junction left unmatched. Germline V gives CDR1 WSHSY, CDR2 SAAADI. The CDR3 runs 17 residues. The DNA for the CDR3 is TGCGCCAGCAGTGGAATTAAACTGGACAGGACGAACACTGAAGCTTTCTTT. Translating gives CASSGIKLDRTNTEAFF.

V is TRBV7-2 and J is TRBJ1-1; a possible D gene is TRBD1 (5 bases). CDR1 and CDR2 from the germline V gene are SGHTA and FQGNSA. The V end lost 1 base, the J end lost 0 bases, and 15 bases lay between the germline ends. The CDR3 has 17 amino acids. The CDR3 here is CASSLEWLGRMNTEAFF. The DNA of the CDR3 is TGTGCCAGCAGCTTAGAGTGGTTGGGGCGGATGAACACTGAAGCTTTCTTT.

The V call is TRBV11-3, the J call TRBJ2-7; 9 positions agree with TRBD1. The CDR3 extends over 15 amino acids. V lost 5 bases, J lost 1 base, and 6 bases stayed unmatched. The germline V gene encodes CDR1 SGHNT and CDR2 YENEEA. The CDR3 bases are TGTGCCAGCAGCCCCGGGACAGGGTATTCCTACGAGCAGTACTTC. Amino acids: CASSPGTGYSYEQYF.

The chain combines TRBV2 with TRBJ1-2; D may be TRBD1 (6 bases). The germline gives CDR1 SNHLY, CDR2 FYNNEI. Trimming left V 2 bases short and J 5 bases short, with 18 bases between. This CDR3 comprises 16 residues. CDR3 residues: CASSESVQGVMYGYTF. Here the CDR3 DNA reads TGTGCCAGCAGTGAAAGCGTACAGGGAGTAATGTATGGCTACACCTTC.

The chain recombines TRBV30 with TRBJ1-1, with D perhaps TRBD1 (5 bases). Germline V gives CDR1 GTSNPN, CDR2 SVGIG (reference sequence). Trimming removed 0 bases at V and 7 bases at J, with 12 bases between. The CDR3 spans 13 residues. The CDR3: CAWSVRTQGEAFF. In nucleotides, the CDR3 is TGTGCCTGGAGTGTACGAACCCAGGGTGAAGCTTTCTTT.

The chain links TRBV11-3 to TRBJ2-7; D remains ambiguous. This CDR3 has 16 amino acids. Trimming removed 5 bases at V and 2 bases at J, with 19 bases between. CDR1 and CDR2 from the germline V gene are SGHNT and YENEEA. In DNA, the CDR3 is TGTGCCAGCAGCCCACGAGGTACGGTAAGCACCTACGAGCAGTACTTC. Its translation: CASSPRGTVSTYEQYF.

This clone appeared a single time. CDR3 DNA: TGCGCCAGCAGCGCGGACTACGAGCAGTACTTC. As protein: CASSADYEQYF. The chain couples TRBV5-1 to TRBJ2-7; no clear D. Trimming took off 4 bases at V and 3 bases at J, with 5 bases between the two ends. The CDR3 has 11 amino acids. CDR1 is SGHRS and CDR2 is YFSETQ in the germline V gene.

The rearrangement joins TRBV5-6 to TRBJ2-5; TRBD1 agrees at 8 bases. The germline gives CDR1 SGHDT, CDR2 YYEEEE. With 4 bases clipped from V and 5 bases from J, the junction kept 10 bases outside the gene matches. The CDR3 totals 15 residues. As DNA, the CDR3 is TGTGCCAGCAGCATAGACAGGGGAGGTGGGGAGACCCAGTACTTC. This translates into CASSIDRGGGETQYF.

In this sample, this clone turned up once. The CDR3 nucleotides read TGTGCCAGCAGCTTATACAGGGAAAAGCCTGTGAACACTGAAGCTTTCTTT. It is translated as CASSLYREKPVNTEAFF. The chain couples TRBV11-2 to TRBJ1-1, with D perhaps TRBD1 (6 bases). There are 17 residues in the CDR3. Trimming left V 2 bases short and J 0 bases short, with 16 bases between. Germline loops: CDR1 SGHAT, CDR2 FQNNGV.

The chain uses TRBV6-1 and TRBJ2-7; TRBD1 might be the D (5 bases). This CDR3 has 12 amino acids. V gave up 7 bases and J gave up 6 bases, with 13 bases separating them. Germline values: CDR1 MNHNS, CDR2 SASEGT. CDR3: CASTLRGREQYF. CDR3 in DNA: TGTGCCAGCACCCTTAGGGGCCGCGAGCAGTACTTC.

The rearrangement joins TRBV7-9 to TRBJ2-1, with 8 bases identical to TRBD2. J was trimmed by 8 bases and V by 3 bases; bases with no gene match: 6. The CDR3 has 14 amino acids. The germline V gene has CDR1 SEHNR and CDR2 FQNEAQ (reference sequence). The CDR3, as DNA: TGTGCCAGCAGCTTTTCGGGGGGGCTCCATGAGCAGTTCTTC. Its translation is CASSFSGGLHEQFF. Together with reference TRBV7-9 and TRBJ2-1, the CDR3 gives the full variable domain: DTGVSQNPRHKITKRGQNVTFRCDPISEHNRLYWYRQTLGQGPEFLTYFQNEAQLEKSRLLSDRFSAERPKGSFSTLEIQRTEQGDSAMYLCASSFSGGLHEQFFGPGTRLTVL.

This sequence joins TRBV6-5 and TRBJ1-1; 8 bases are shared with TRBD1. The trim removed 6 bases at V and 3 bases at J, leaving 9 bases unmatched. CDR1 is MNHEY and CDR2 is SVGAGI in the germline V gene. The CDR3 contains 15 residues. CDR3 coding DNA: TGTGCCAGCAGCGCATATCCGGGACAGGACACTGAAGCTTTCTTT. Its protein product is CASSAYPGQDTEAFF.